The 24 T cell receptor beta chains given below trace back to one sample, sequenced in a study of beta chain features in type 1 diabetes. Sequencing targeted expressed TCRB transcripts, as all isolated RNA had been reverse transcribed. Assay: immunoSEQ multiplex PCR; the TCRdb copy retains only in-frame clones and omits some. Of under 400,000 clones detected, around 12% appear once; the ten largest clones hold 0.017%. Input material: naive CD4+ T cells from blood. The receptors here all came from a man aged 18 to 30 in good health.

This chain connects TRBV30 to TRBJ1-1, with D hard to call. The CDR3 extends over 12 amino acids. V lost 4 bases to trimming and J lost 1 base, with 7 bases between them. Germline CDR1 GTSNPN, CDR2 SVGIG (reference sequence). The CDR3 sequence is CAWKRENTEAFF. CDR3 in DNA: TGTGCCTGGAAACGGGAGAACACTGAAGCTTTCTTT.

The V call is TRBV7-2, the J call TRBJ1-1, with D unclear. The germline V gene has CDR1 SGHTA and CDR2 FQGNSA. Trimming stripped 2 bases from V and 1 base from J, with 8 bases between. There are 14 residues in the CDR3. CDR3: CASSLWGGNTEAFF. Written as DNA, the CDR3 is TGTGCCAGCAGCTTATGGGGAGGGAACACTGAAGCTTTCTTT.

In this sample, this clone turned up a few times. V gene TRBV9 combines with J gene TRBJ1-6, with TRBD1 matching over 7 bases. The V gene's germline CDR1 is SGDLS and CDR2 YYNGEE. The CDR3 loop spans 14 amino acids. V dropped 0 bases and J dropped 9; count of bases not matched to a gene: 3. The chain's CDR3 is CASSVAQGGSPLHF. The DNA for the CDR3 is TGTGCCAGCAGCGTAGCCCAGGGGGGTTCACCCCTCCACTTT.

Only a few counts were recorded for this clone. This chain uses TRBV5-1 with TRBJ2-2; TRBD1 matches 7 bases. The CDR3 is 16 amino acids. After removal of 1 base from V and 0 bases from J, the junction contained 3 bases not matched to a gene. CDR1 is SGHRS and CDR2 is YFSETQ in the germline V gene. The CDR3 DNA is TGCGCCAGCAGCTTGAGAAGGGGGCCGAACACCGGGGAGCTGTTTTTT. This gives the protein CASSLRRGPNTGELFF.

This chain links TRBV7-2 with TRBJ1-2; 7 bases are a match to TRBD1. The ends lost 6 bases at V and 4 bases at J; junction bases unmatched: 2. CDR1 is SGHTA and CDR2 is FQGNSA in the germline V gene. The CDR3 length is 12 residues. CDR3 DNA: TGTGCCAGCAGAGACAGGGTCTATGGCTACACCTTC. Translation gives CASRDRVYGYTF.

This clone showed up just a few times. The chain links TRBV19 to TRBJ1-2; D ambiguous. The V gene's germline CDR1 is LNHDA and CDR2 SQIVND (reference sequence). This CDR3 has 12 residues. Trimming cost V 0 bases and J 10 bases, with 9 bases left between them. In DNA form, the CDR3 reads TGTGCCAGTAGTATAGATCTCTCAGTCTACACCTTC. Translating it yields CASSIDLSVYTF.

This sequence joins TRBV29-1 and TRBJ2-1; 7 positions agree with TRBD2. CDR1 and CDR2 from the germline V gene are SQVTM and ANQGSEA. This CDR3 spans 13 amino acids. With 6 bases clipped from V and 6 bases from J, the junction kept 8 bases outside the gene matches. The DNA for the CDR3 is TGCAGCGTGCGACGGACTAGTCTCAATGAGCAGTTCTTC. Amino acids: CSVRRTSLNEQFF.

The chain uses TRBV5-4 and TRBJ2-2, with D maybe TRBD2 (6 bases). Germline values: CDR1 SGHNT, CDR2 YYREEE (reference sequence). Trimming shortened V by 4 bases and J by 7 bases, and 14 bases separated the two germline ends. The CDR3 contains 14 residues. CDR3 nucleotides: TGTGCCAGCAGCACAATTCGGCGGGGCGGGGAGCTGTTTTTT. It yields the protein CASSTIRRGGELFF.

This clone showed up just a few times. The genes are TRBV4-3 and TRBJ1-2, with a possible D match to TRBD1 (5 bases). V was pared by 4 bases and J by 1 base, with 7 bases between. CDR1 is LGHNA, CDR2 YSLEER, per germline. The CDR3 spans 13 residues. The CDR3 DNA reads TGCGCCAGCAGCCCACAGGTTAACTATGGCTACACCTTC. It is translated as CASSPQVNYGYTF.

Comments on this clone: Other DNA variants within this sample encode the same CDR3. This chain links TRBV7-9 with TRBJ2-1, with 13 bases identical to TRBD2. The germline gives CDR1 SEHNR, CDR2 FQNEAQ (reference sequence). CDR3 length: 16 residues. The V segment lost 3 bases and the J segment 4 bases; nucleotides outside the gene matches: 3. CDR3 loop: CASSLRTSGSYNEQFF. CDR3 DNA: TGTGCCAGCAGCTTGAGGACTAGCGGGAGTTACAATGAGCAGTTCTTC.

This clone was counted between two and nine times. This chain joins TRBV5-4 and TRBJ1-1; 8 bases align to TRBD1. CDR1 SGHNT and CDR2 YYREEE come from the germline V gene (reference sequence). V trimming: 4 bases; J trimming: 5 bases; junction bases outside the gene matches: 10. There are 15 residues in the CDR3. CDR3 nucleotide sequence: TGTGCCAGCAGCAACATACAGGGGGTTGATACTGAAGCTTTCTTT. This encodes CASSNIQGVDTEAFF. The whole variable domain, remainder taken from reference TRBV5-4 and TRBJ1-1, is ETGVTQSPTHLIKTRGQQVTLRCSSQSGHNTVSWYQQALGQGPQFIFQYYREEENGRGNFPPRFSGLQFPNYSSELNVNALELDDSALYLCASSNIQGVDTEAFFGQGTRLTVV.

This clone was detected a few times. CDR3 DNA sequence: TGTGCCAGCAGTGAAAGTACAGGGGATTACAATGAGCAGTTCTTC. Translation: CASSESTGDYNEQFF. This chain connects TRBV2 to TRBJ2-1, with 7 bases identical to TRBD1. Germline lookup yields CDR1 SNHLY and CDR2 FYNNEI. The trim removed 2 bases at V and 4 bases at J, leaving 5 bases unmatched. The CDR3 has 15 residues.

This clone was seen more than once but under ten times. The rearrangement links TRBV19 to TRBJ2-6; D gene unclear. The CDR3 loop spans 15 amino acids. Per germline, CDR1 LNHDA and CDR2 SQIVND (reference sequence). V dropped 3 bases and J dropped 0 bases, with 6 bases sitting between them. CDR3 bases: TGTGCCAGTAGTATCGGTACCTCTGGGGCCAACGTCCTGACTTTC. Its protein is CASSIGTSGANVLTF.

Only a few counts were recorded for this clone. The chain uses TRBV28 and TRBJ2-1; TRBD1 agrees at 7 bases. In germline, CDR1 is MDHEN, CDR2 SYDVKM. The V and J ends lost 6 bases and 5 bases, in that order; junction bases with no gene match: 10. This CDR3 contains 15 residues. The CDR3 DNA reads as TGTGCCAGCAGCCCTTCAGGGGGAACTAACAATGAGCAGTTCTTC. It is translated as CASSPSGGTNNEQFF.

The chain combines TRBV9 with TRBJ1-4; D uncertain. Trimming removed 7 bases at V and 2 bases at J, with 12 bases between. Per germline, CDR1 SGDLS and CDR2 YYNGEE. This CDR3 spans 14 amino acids. In nucleotides, the CDR3 is TGTGCCAGCTCCCTGGGCACCACTAATGAAAAACTGTTTTTT. Translated: CASSLGTTNEKLFF.

The chain links TRBV19 to TRBJ1-1, with D maybe TRBD1 (6 bases). This CDR3 region has 15 residues. V lost 5 bases, J lost 2 bases, and 15 bases lay in between. Germline V gene data show CDR1 as LNHDA and CDR2 as SQIVND (reference sequence). The chain's CDR3 is CASSLAMGANTEAFF. The CDR3 coding sequence is TGTGCCAGTAGTCTGGCTATGGGGGCAAACACTGAAGCTTTCTTT.

The chain recombines TRBV7-9 with TRBJ1-2; 7 bases align to TRBD1. The CDR3 runs to 17 residues. The germline V gene has CDR1 SEHNR and CDR2 FQNEAQ (reference sequence). V lost 5 bases and J lost 6; bases outside the gene matches: 18. The CDR3 nucleotides are TGTGCCAGCAGCCCTGGACAGGAGGCTCGCTCCGAGGATGGCTACACCTTC. Translation gives CASSPGQEARSEDGYTF.

The J gene is TRBJ2-5, the V gene TRBV14; possible D gene TRBD1, 7 bases. The germline V gene has CDR1 SGHDN and CDR2 FVKESK. V lost 4 bases to trimming and J lost 3 bases, with 18 bases between them. This CDR3 contains 16 residues. The CDR3 region is CASSPILTGEEETQYF. The CDR3 nucleotides are TGTGCCAGCAGCCCGATACTAACAGGGGAGGAAGAGACCCAGTACTTC.

The CDR3, as DNA: TGTGCCAGCAGCTCCTCAGGCATATATGGCTACACCTTC. Its translation is CASSSSGIYGYTF. V is TRBV7-9 and J is TRBJ1-2, with D uncertain. V lost 4 bases, J lost 5 bases, and 11 bases lay in between. The CDR3 covers 13 residues. CDR1 is SEHNR and CDR2 is FQNEAQ in the germline V gene (reference sequence).

This chain links TRBV18 with TRBJ1-1; 7 bases are shared with TRBD1. The CDR3 length is 15 residues. V trimming: 6 bases; J trimming: 3 bases; junction bases outside the gene matches: 10. Germline CDR1 is KGHSH and CDR2 is LQKENI. The CDR3 DNA is TGTGCCAGCTCCCTCAGACAGGGTCTTGACACTGAAGCTTTCTTT. Its translation: CASSLRQGLDTEAFF.

The table lists this clone with a few counts. The rearrangement uses TRBV29-1 and TRBJ2-1; D is uncertain. The germline gives CDR1 SQVTM, CDR2 ANQGSEA. The CDR3 is 13 residues long. The V end lost 3 bases, the J end lost 7 bases, and 13 bases lay between the germline ends. The CDR3 nucleotides read TGCAGCGTTGACAATCCACGCTATAATGAGCAGTTCTTC. Protein: CSVDNPRYNEQFF.

The chain combines TRBV10-3 with TRBJ2-7, with D maybe TRBD1 (6 bases). From germline, CDR1 is ENHRY and CDR2 SYGVKD. The CDR3 is 13 amino acids. Trimming pared 6 bases from V and 5 bases from J, leaving 14 bases between. As DNA, the CDR3 is TGTGCCATCAGACAGGGATTTGGTCACGAGCAGTACTTC. Translated: CAIRQGFGHEQYF.

This clone was counted between two and nine times. The gene calls are TRBV7-3 and TRBJ2-4; TRBD1 matches 11 bases. Per the germline V gene, CDR1 is SGHTA and CDR2 is FQGTGA. With V trimmed by 5 bases and J by 7 bases, 7 bases remained unmatched. The CDR3 totals 15 residues. CDR3 loop: CASSPGQGEGNIQYF. In DNA, the CDR3 is TGTGCCAGCAGCCCGGGACAGGGGGAAGGGAACATTCAGTACTTC.

This clone showed up just a few times. CDR3 nucleotide sequence: TGTGCCAGCAGCTTAGTATATGAGCAGTTCTTC. This translates into CASSLVYEQFF. The rearrangement uses TRBV7-2 and TRBJ2-1; D gene ambiguous. The CDR3 is made up of 11 amino acids. V was shortened by 1 base and J by 8 bases, with 3 bases between the two germline ends. The germline V gene has CDR1 SGHTA and CDR2 FQGNSA. The variable domain in full, with the rest retrieved from reference TRBV7-2 and TRBJ2-1, is GAGVSQSPSNKVTEKGKDVELRCDPISGHTALYWYRQSLGQGLEFLIYFQGNSAPDKSGLPSDRFSAERTGGSVSTLTIQRTQQEDSAVYLCASSLVYEQFFGPGTRLTVL.